These 24 T cell receptor beta chains were sequenced from one sample in a study of T cells in Graves' hyperthyroidism and ophthalmopathy. The investigators amplified TCR beta CDR3 regions from RNA transcripts. Initially, a first-round RT-PCR of the TCR CDR3 employed the HTBI primer set. TCRdb re-analysed the multiplex PCR reads in MiXCR, keeping a single row per CDR3 protein. This table has around 430,000 distinct CDR3 sequences, under 15% appearing once. Sample: blood. These receptors were collected from a woman younger than 45 with Graves' hyperthyroidism.

The rearrangement joins TRBV7-8 to TRBJ2-7; tentative D call: TRBD1 (6 bases). Trimming took off 6 bases at V and 5 bases at J, with 11 bases between the two ends. Germline V gene sequence: CDR1 SGHVS, CDR2 FQNEAQ. CDR3 size: 12 residues. The CDR3 nucleotides read TGTGCCAGCAGGAACAGGGCAAACGAGCAGTACTTC. Protein: CASRNRANEQYF.

The chain has TRBV28 and TRBJ1-3; D is undetermined. Between the trimmed V and J ends, which lost 9 bases and 1 base, there was a span of 16 bases. Germline CDR1 MDHEN, CDR2 SYDVKM. This CDR3 has 15 residues. CDR3 protein: CASQGGPESGNTIYF. Here the CDR3 DNA reads TGTGCCAGTCAAGGAGGGCCGGAGTCTGGAAACACCATATATTTT.

The table lists this clonotype with many counts. This chain connects TRBV24-1 to TRBJ2-3; 7 positions match TRBD1. This CDR3 has 17 residues. Germline loops: CDR1 KGHDR, CDR2 SFDVKD. After removal of 4 bases from V and 6 bases from J, the junction contained 15 bases not matched to a gene. The CDR3 spells CATSDPRATGKADTQYF. CDR3 sequence (DNA): TGTGCCACCAGTGACCCACGCGCGACAGGGAAAGCCGATACGCAGTATTTT.

This chain links TRBV28 with TRBJ2-3; 7 bases line up with TRBD1. The germline gives CDR1 MDHEN, CDR2 SYDVKM. The CDR3 totals 15 residues. V shed 3 bases, J shed 1 base, and the junction held 4 bases outside the gene matches. In DNA form, the CDR3 reads TGTGCCAGCAGTTTCCGACAGGGTGGCACAGATACGCAGTATTTT. It codes for CASSFRQGGTDTQYF.

This clonotype was seen at least ten times. J is TRBJ2-7 and V is TRBV11-1, with 7 bases lining up with TRBD1. CDR3 length: 15 residues. The trim removed 4 bases at V and 7 bases at J, leaving 13 bases unmatched. Germline V gene data show CDR1 as SGHAT and CDR2 as FQDESV (reference sequence). The CDR3 DNA is TGTGCCAGCAGCTCCCGGGACAGACATCTTTTTGAGCAGTACTTC. It codes for CASSSRDRHLFEQYF. The whole variable domain, remainder taken from reference TRBV11-1 and TRBJ2-7, is EAEVAQSPRYKITEKSQAVAFWCDPISGHATLYWYRQILGQGPELLVQFQDESVVDDSQLPKDRFSAERLKGVDSTLKIQPAELGDSAMYLCASSSRDRHLFEQYFGPGTRLTVT.

V usage is TRBV5-1 and J usage is TRBJ1-4; D gene unclear. CDR3 length: 14 amino acids. In germline, CDR1 is SGHRS, CDR2 YFSETQ. V was pared by 4 bases and J by 4 bases, with 11 bases between. The CDR3 DNA reads as TGCGCCAGCAGCGTGGACGGATATAATGAAAAACTGTTTTTT. It translates to CASSVDGYNEKLFF.

This clonotype was seen a handful of times. The gene calls are TRBV5-1 and TRBJ1-5; tentative D call: TRBD1 (6 bases). The V and J ends lost 4 bases and 7 bases respectively, with 15 bases between them. Germline assignment: CDR1 SGHRS and CDR2 YFSETQ. The CDR3 covers 14 residues. The CDR3 nucleotides are TGCGCCAGCAGCCGAGGGGGGGTCGGGCAGCCCCAGCATTTT. This sequence encodes CASSRGGVGQPQHF.

This clonotype was counted a few times. This chain uses TRBV7-9 with TRBJ2-7; D uncertain. The germline CDR1 and CDR2 sequences are SEHNR and FQNEAQ (reference sequence). V lost 5 bases, J lost 1 base, and 9 bases lay in between. The CDR3 has 13 amino acids. This chain's CDR3 is CASSPPGSYEQYF. In nucleotides, the CDR3 is TGTGCCAGCAGCCCTCCGGGTTCCTACGAGCAGTACTTC.

This clonotype showed up many times. The chain has TRBV3-1 and TRBJ2-1; D remains unclear. V gave up 6 bases and J gave up 9 bases, with 9 bases separating them. CDR1 is LGHDT, CDR2 YNNKEL, per germline (reference sequence). There are 11 residues in the CDR3. CDR3 loop: CASSEVGEQFF. Here the CDR3 DNA reads TGTGCCAGCAGTGAAGTGGGTGAGCAGTTCTTC.

The chain links TRBV25-1 to TRBJ2-7, with 10 bases matching TRBD2. V was clipped by 1 base and J by 4 bases; unmatched bases: 7. This CDR3 is 16 amino acids long. The germline gives CDR1 MGHDK, CDR2 SYGVNS. The DNA of the CDR3 is TGTGCCAGCAGTGAATTCTCGGCTAGCGGGAGATACGAGCAGTACTTC. This encodes CASSEFSASGRYEQYF.

This clonotype has a count of ten or more. V usage is TRBV2 and J usage is TRBJ2-1, with a tentative D call TRBD2 (5 bases). V shed 6 bases and J shed 7 bases, with 13 bases lying between them. The CDR3 is 13 residues long. The germline V gene has CDR1 SNHLY and CDR2 FYNNEI. The CDR3 here is CASRVWELNEQFF. Here the CDR3 DNA reads TGTGCCAGCAGAGTTTGGGAGTTAAATGAGCAGTTCTTC.

The sample holds a few counts of this clonotype. This chain links TRBV12-3 or TRBV12-4 with TRBJ2-2; D is perhaps TRBD1 (6 bases). The CDR3 extends over 15 amino acids. Trimming removed 4 bases from V and 7 bases from J, with 16 bases in between. In DNA form, the CDR3 reads TGTGCCAGCAGTTCCCTACAGGGTTCAGGCGGGGAGCTGTTTTTT. The encoded protein is CASSSLQGSGGELFF.

The V call is TRBV6-6, the J call TRBJ2-7; TRBD2 matches 11 bases. The CDR3 runs 16 residues. Germline V gene sequence: CDR1 MNHNY, CDR2 SVGAGI (reference sequence). V lost 0 bases and J lost 2; bases outside the gene matches: 3. CDR3 loop: CASSYSTGLAAYEQYF. The CDR3 nucleotides read TGTGCCAGCAGTTACTCGACGGGACTAGCGGCCTACGAGCAGTACTTC.

This clonotype was detected ten times or more. The rearrangement uses TRBV18 and TRBJ2-2; D ambiguous. Trimming left V 3 bases short and J 4 bases short, with 9 bases between. Germline CDR1 KGHSH, CDR2 LQKENI. The CDR3 contains 14 residues. Written as DNA, the CDR3 is TGTGCCAGCTCACCGCTCCCGAGCACCGGGGAGCTGTTTTTT. Its protein product is CASSPLPSTGELFF.

This clonotype occurred many times. The chain recombines TRBV20-1 with TRBJ2-7; 10 bases agree with TRBD1. This CDR3 has 13 residues. Germline CDR1 and CDR2: DFQATT and SNEGSKA (reference sequence). Germline trimming cut 6 bases from V and 4 bases from J; bases unmatched to any gene: 6. For the CDR3, the DNA is TGCAGTGCCCCCGGACAGGGGGTTTACGAGCAGTACTTC. Translating gives CSAPGQGVYEQYF.

The chain recombines TRBV28 with TRBJ2-3; D is perhaps TRBD2 (6 bases). Germline V gives CDR1 MDHEN, CDR2 SYDVKM. This CDR3 has 14 amino acids. V was trimmed by 5 bases and J by 2 bases, leaving 11 bases between them. CDR3 sequence reads: CASSPSGHTDTQYF. CDR3 bases: TGTGCCAGCAGTCCAAGCGGGCACACAGATACGCAGTATTTT.

J is TRBJ2-2 and V is TRBV24-1; tentatively, D is TRBD2 (5 bases). Trimming took off 1 base at V and 8 bases at J, with 10 bases between the two ends. From germline, CDR1 is KGHDR and CDR2 SFDVKD. CDR3 length: 14 residues. CDR3 residues: CATSDLRGSGELFF. CDR3 coding DNA: TGTGCCACCAGTGATTTACGGGGTTCGGGGGAGCTGTTTTTT.

In its sample, this clonotype was seen a few times. This chain links TRBV20-1 with TRBJ2-1; 7 bases agree with TRBD1. The germline V gene encodes CDR1 DFQATT and CDR2 SNEGSKA (reference sequence). V gave up 3 bases and J gave up 3 bases; unmatched junction bases: 5. The CDR3 is 14 amino acids. CDR3 residues: CSARPGQYYNEQFF. In DNA, the CDR3 is TGCAGTGCTAGGCCGGGACAGTACTACAATGAGCAGTTCTTC.

This clonotype has at least ten counts. The genes are TRBV28 and TRBJ2-5; D tentatively fits TRBD1 or TRBD2 (5 bases each). Germline CDR1 MDHEN, CDR2 SYDVKM. Trimming took 0 bases from V and 3 from J, leaving 14 bases between them. The CDR3 contains 16 residues. The CDR3 DNA sequence: TGTGCCAGCAGTTTATGGGGCACGGGGCGGGAAGAGACCCAGTACTTC. It specifies CASSLWGTGREETQYF.

The genes are TRBV12-3 or TRBV12-4 and TRBJ1-6; 7 bases map to TRBD1. The CDR3 runs to 17 residues. V shed 2 bases and J 3 bases; nucleotides not matched to a gene: 7. The CDR3 spells CASSLIYGDSYNSPLHF. CDR3 DNA: TGTGCCAGCAGTTTAATTTACGGGGACAGCTATAATTCACCCCTCCACTTT.

V and J are TRBV19 and TRBJ1-2, with 8 bases fitting TRBD1. J was trimmed by 4 bases and V by 5 bases; bases with no gene match: 6. The CDR3 extends over 14 amino acids. Per the germline V gene, CDR1 is LNHDA and CDR2 is SQIVND (reference sequence). CDR3 nucleotide sequence: TGTGCCAGTAGTGTGGGACAGGCTCCCTATGGCTACACCTTC. It translates to CASSVGQAPYGYTF.

V is TRBV25-1 and J is TRBJ2-1; 11 bases are shared with TRBD2. The germline CDR1 and CDR2 sequences are MGHDK and SYGVNS. V lost 2 bases and J lost 7; bases outside the gene matches: 7. The CDR3 runs 16 residues. The CDR3 protein is CASSEITSGRLNEQFF. The CDR3 DNA follows: TGTGCCAGCAGTGAAATTACTAGCGGGAGATTAAATGAGCAGTTCTTC.

This chain joins TRBV5-1 and TRBJ2-7, with TRBD2 matching over 9 bases. V lost 4 bases, J lost 4 bases, and 6 bases stayed unmatched. The CDR3 has 14 amino acids. CDR1 is SGHRS, CDR2 YFSETQ, per germline. The DNA for the CDR3 is TGCGCCAGCAGCCCTACGACTAGCGGATACGAGCAGTACTTC. It specifies CASSPTTSGYEQYF.

This clonotype has only a few counts. The gene calls are TRBV6-1 and TRBJ1-2; 9 positions match TRBD1. The germline V gene has CDR1 MNHNS and CDR2 SASEGT. The CDR3 consists of 13 residues. The V segment lost 6 bases and the J segment 6 bases; nucleotides outside the gene matches: 5. The CDR3: CASRQQGANGYTF. DNA for the CDR3: TGTGCCAGCAGACAACAGGGGGCGAATGGCTACACCTTC.